This T cell receptor beta chain was sequenced for a study of cytomegalovirus exposure and HLA in healthy donors. Regarding the study as a whole: As a later analysis showed, several of the most significant clusters appeared to be linked to common viral pathogens. Accurate predictions that matched the HLA-A and HLA-B alleles of most subjects were reportedly made from TCR beta sequences. Most TCR sequences showed up rarely, but some public TCRs showed up in many donors.

Note on this clone: Antigen specificity is unknown.

Healthy bone marrow donors made up the donor group. The primer mix had 60 Vbeta and 13 Jbeta primers. Produced via immunoSEQ multiplex PCR; TCRdb's table is partial and in-frame only. The sample has about 200,000 clones, 70% to 80% seen once. J was trimmed by 5 bases and V by 4 bases; bases with no gene match: 11. Germline V gene sequence: CDR1 SGHRS, CDR2 YFSETQ. CDR3 length: 18 amino acids. This TCR was recovered from a woman aged 25-40 years in good health and CMV-seronegative. Sequenced sample: PBMCs. The V and J genes are TRBV5-1 and TRBJ2-5; 16 bases match TRBD2. The CDR3 reads CASSLGLAGGPSMETQYF. The DNA of the CDR3 is TGCGCCAGCAGCCTGGGACTAGCGGGAGGGCCTAGTATGGAGACCCAGTACTTC.